A single sample is the source of the 8 T cell receptor beta chains below, sequenced in a study of Graves' ophthalmopathy and Graves' hyperthyroidism. Researchers took RNA transcripts and amplified TCR beta CDR3 regions from them. First-round RT-PCR employed HTBI primers, with a second-round multiplex PCR after it. MiXCR, run by TCRdb on the multiplex PCR reads, gives a single entry per CDR3 protein. Here the sample spans approximately 410,000 distinct CDR3 sequences, 15% being singletons. Sequencing was carried out using peripheral blood. The receptors originated from a woman under 30 with stable Graves' hyperthyroidism.

Many counts were recorded for this clonotype. The V gene is TRBV20-1, the J gene TRBJ2-5, with 8 bases aligning to TRBD2. Unmatched junction bases numbered 7, after V lost 5 bases and J lost 2 bases. The germline CDR1 and CDR2 sequences are DFQATT and SNEGSKA (reference sequence). The CDR3 is 14 residues long. The CDR3 nucleotides read TGCAGTGCTCTTGCGGGGGGATTTCAAGAGACCCAGTACTTC. It specifies CSALAGGFQETQYF.

The chain employs TRBV11-1 and TRBJ2-2, with 7 bases lining up with TRBD1. The CDR3 spans 14 residues. Trimming cost V 2 bases and J 8 bases; bases outside gene matches: 5. CDR1 and CDR2 (germline): SGHAT, FQDESV (reference sequence). The CDR3 spells CASSLMDRPGELFF. CDR3 nucleotides: TGTGCCAGCAGCTTAATGGACAGGCCTGGGGAGCTGTTTTTT.

About this clonotype: Just one base apart from a much larger clone, this may be a read error. This chain links TRBV6-2 or TRBV6-3 with TRBJ2-2; 10 bases are a match to TRBD1. Trimming cost V 5 bases and J 7 bases; bases outside gene matches: 4. Germline V gene sequence: CDR1 MNHEY, CDR2 SVGEGT. CDR3 length equals 14 residues. The CDR3 DNA reads TGTGCCAGCAGTCTGGACAGGGGGTTCGGGGAGCTGTTTTTT. Its protein product is CASSLDRGFGELFF.

This clonotype was detected ten times or more. The chain uses TRBV6-2 or TRBV6-3 and TRBJ1-5; no clear D gene. Germline CDR1 MNHEY, CDR2 SVGEGT. This CDR3 has 18 residues. V was pared by 2 bases and J by 2 bases, with 19 bases between. The CDR3 DNA reads TGTGCCAGCAGTTACGTTCGTATCGCCTGTGCGCGCAATCAGCCCCAGCATTTT. Translated: CASSYVRIACARNQPQHF.

This clonotype was observed at least ten times. V gene TRBV4-1 combines with J gene TRBJ1-2, with D unresolved. CDR3 length equals 13 residues. Germline loops: CDR1 MGHRA, CDR2 YSYEKL. Trimming cost V 3 bases and J 2 bases, with 7 bases left between them. CDR3 DNA: TGCGCCAGCAGCCAGGACGGAAACTATGGCTACACCTTC. It codes for CASSQDGNYGYTF.

This clonotype has at least ten counts. V gene TRBV20-1 combines with J gene TRBJ1-1, with 8 bases fitting TRBD1. CDR3 length: 17 amino acids. V gave up 0 bases and J gave up 0 bases; unmatched junction bases: 9. The germline V gene has CDR1 DFQATT and CDR2 SNEGSKA (reference sequence). The CDR3 nucleotides read TGCAGTGCTAGAGATTGGCGACAGGGGACCCTGAACACTGAAGCTTTCTTT. Translated, it gives CSARDWRQGTLNTEAFF.

Worth noting for this clonotype: This sequence may be a read error, since a much larger clone differs from it by one base. The chain carries TRBV7-2 and TRBJ2-5; D unresolved. V was clipped by 1 base and J by 0 bases, with 9 bases between them. The CDR3 runs 15 residues. Looked up from germline, CDR1 is SGHTA and CDR2 is FQGNSA. The CDR3 DNA reads TGTACCAGCAGCTTAGAGCAGCTCTACCAAGAGACCCAGTACTTC. This translates into CTSSLEQLYQETQYF.

This clonotype was observed at least ten times. The rearrangement uses TRBV27 and TRBJ2-6; no definite D call. The V gene's germline CDR1 is MNHEY and CDR2 SMNVEV (reference sequence). V was cut by 0 bases and J by 0 bases, with 15 bases left in between. The CDR3 runs to 19 residues. The CDR3 sequence: CASSLSPRATYSGANVLTF. The CDR3 region has the DNA TGTGCCAGCAGTTTATCCCCAAGGGCGACCTACTCTGGGGCCAACGTCCTGACTTTC.